Listed here are 11 T cell receptor beta chains from one sample, sequenced in a study of beta chain features in type 1 diabetes (dated 2018 in TCRdb). The full study reports these points: Type 1 diabetes patients showed a moderate but significant shortening of TCRB CDR3 length in all four CD4+ subsets.

Library generation was performed with the immunoSEQ multiplex PCR assay. The entire amount of isolated RNA was reverse transcribed using the High Capacity cDNA Reverse Transcription Kit, so the sequenced TCRB transcripts were expressed ones. What TCRdb holds here is the immuneACCESS table cut down to in-frame rearrangements. Part of the clones is not present; checked against another copy, under half of the missing clones reflect an unresolved V gene, and the others are unexplained. The sample records 640,000 or so clones, under 15% of which are singletons. The ten largest make up 0.02% to 0.025% of the sample. No antigen is known for these receptors. Sequenced material: naive CD4+ T cells from blood. This specimen's cell subset or site label, per the study, means: true naive CD4+ T cells. Receptor source: a man in his late teens or twenties with type 1 diabetes.

This rearrangement joins TRBV30 to TRBJ1-1; D remains unclear. CDR3 size: 13 residues. In germline, CDR1 is GTSNPN, CDR2 SVGIG (reference sequence). Trimming took off 0 bases at V and 0 bases at J, with 5 bases between the two ends. CDR3: CAWSVIMNTEAFF. In DNA, the CDR3 is TGTGCCTGGAGTGTGATCATGAACACTGAAGCTTTCTTT.

The chain joins TRBV7-9 to TRBJ1-1; D uncertain. Germline values: CDR1 SEHNR, CDR2 FQNEAQ (reference sequence). V lost 1 base and J 1 base, leaving 7 bases between the germline ends. CDR3 length: 14 residues. The CDR3 reads CASSLGEQNTEAFF. The CDR3 region has the DNA TGTGCCAGCAGCTTAGGAGAACAGAACACTGAAGCTTTCTTT.

This clone was seen a handful of times. The rearrangement uses TRBV30 and TRBJ1-5, with TRBD1 identical over 10 bases. Losses at the gene ends were 4 bases for V and 6 bases for J; bases not matched to a gene: 9. This CDR3 region has 15 residues. Per the germline V gene, CDR1 is GTSNPN and CDR2 is SVGIG (reference sequence). The CDR3 sequence is CAWTPGQGFGQPQHF. CDR3 nucleotide sequence: TGTGCCTGGACGCCGGGACAGGGGTTTGGTCAGCCCCAGCATTTT.

The V and J genes are TRBV2 and TRBJ1-2; TRBD1 might be the D (5 bases). Germline V gene lookup returns CDR1 SNHLY and CDR2 FYNNEI. The CDR3 runs 13 residues. V lost 6 bases to trimming and J lost 3 bases, with 11 bases between them. The CDR3: CASSAGQDYGYTF. The CDR3 nucleotides are TGTGCCAGCAGCGCCGGACAAGACTATGGCTACACCTTC.

This chain joins TRBV5-1 and TRBJ2-5; D unclear. Per germline, CDR1 SGHRS and CDR2 YFSETQ. Trimming stripped 3 bases from V and 2 bases from J, with 5 bases between. This CDR3 has 12 residues. CDR3 bases: TGCGCCAGCAGCTCACAGCAAGAGACCCAGTACTTC. Its translation is CASSSQQETQYF.

The chain recombines TRBV29-1 with TRBJ2-1; 8 nucleotides match TRBD1. Germline V lookup: CDR1 SQVTM, CDR2 ANQGSEA. With V trimmed by 7 bases and J by 3 bases, 5 bases remained unmatched. The CDR3 is 13 residues long. In DNA form, the CDR3 reads TGCAGCGATAGGACAGGGAACTACAATGAGCAGTTCTTC. Translating gives CSDRTGNYNEQFF.

The chain employs TRBV21-1 and TRBJ2-3. TRBV21-1 is classified as a pseudogene. The CDR3 runs 16 residues. This CDR3 is CASSLRGGQATDTQYF. CDR3 sequence (DNA): TGTGCCAGCAGCCTCAGAGGGGGGCAGGCTACAGATACGCAGTATTTT.

V is TRBV5-4 and J is TRBJ2-3; D is unresolved. Germline V gives CDR1 SGHNT, CDR2 YYREEE (reference sequence). The CDR3 contains 13 residues. V was shortened by 2 bases and J by 0 bases, with 4 bases between the two germline ends. CDR3 DNA sequence: TGTGCCAGCAGCTTTCCTAGCACAGATACGCAGTATTTT. As protein: CASSFPSTDTQYF.

This chain uses TRBV9 with TRBJ1-2; D unclear. The CDR3 spans 8 residues. Trimming stripped 7 bases from V and 9 bases from J, with 4 bases between. The germline CDR1 and CDR2 sequences are SGDLS and YYNGEE. CDR3 in DNA: TGTGCCAGCGAAAGCTACACCTTC. Translating gives CASESYTF.

This clone was seen a few times. Other DNA variants within this sample encode the same CDR3. CDR3 sequence (DNA): TGTGCCAGCAGCGGACAGGGAAATTCACCCCTCCACTTT. Translation gives CASSGQGNSPLHF. This chain uses TRBV2 with TRBJ1-6; 8 bases line up with TRBD1. Germline CDR1 reads SNHLY; CDR2 reads FYNNEI. Trimming at V came to 6 bases and at J to 7 bases, leaving 2 bases not matched to a gene. CDR3 length equals 13 residues.

The CDR3 spells CASSYDRNYGYTF. Here the CDR3 DNA reads TGTGCCAGCAGCTACGACAGGAACTATGGCTACACCTTC. The chain has TRBV27 and TRBJ1-2; the D gene is possibly TRBD1 (6 bases). Trimming pared 6 bases from V and 2 bases from J, leaving 10 bases between. The CDR3 covers 13 residues. Looked up from germline, CDR1 is MNHEY and CDR2 is SMNVEV (reference sequence).